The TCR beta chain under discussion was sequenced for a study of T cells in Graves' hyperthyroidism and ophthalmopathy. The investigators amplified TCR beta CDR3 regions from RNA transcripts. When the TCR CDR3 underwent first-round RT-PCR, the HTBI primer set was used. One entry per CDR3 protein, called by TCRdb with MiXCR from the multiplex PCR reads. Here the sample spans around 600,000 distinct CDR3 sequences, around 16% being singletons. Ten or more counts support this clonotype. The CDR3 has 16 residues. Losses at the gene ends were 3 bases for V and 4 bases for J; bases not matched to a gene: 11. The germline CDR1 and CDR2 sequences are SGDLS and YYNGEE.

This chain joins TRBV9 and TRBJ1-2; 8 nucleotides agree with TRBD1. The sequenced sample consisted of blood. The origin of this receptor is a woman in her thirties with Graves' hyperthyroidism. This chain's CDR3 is CASSELPGGGGYGYTF. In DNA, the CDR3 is TGTGCCAGCAGCGAACTTCCAGGGGGCGGGGGCTATGGCTACACCTTC.